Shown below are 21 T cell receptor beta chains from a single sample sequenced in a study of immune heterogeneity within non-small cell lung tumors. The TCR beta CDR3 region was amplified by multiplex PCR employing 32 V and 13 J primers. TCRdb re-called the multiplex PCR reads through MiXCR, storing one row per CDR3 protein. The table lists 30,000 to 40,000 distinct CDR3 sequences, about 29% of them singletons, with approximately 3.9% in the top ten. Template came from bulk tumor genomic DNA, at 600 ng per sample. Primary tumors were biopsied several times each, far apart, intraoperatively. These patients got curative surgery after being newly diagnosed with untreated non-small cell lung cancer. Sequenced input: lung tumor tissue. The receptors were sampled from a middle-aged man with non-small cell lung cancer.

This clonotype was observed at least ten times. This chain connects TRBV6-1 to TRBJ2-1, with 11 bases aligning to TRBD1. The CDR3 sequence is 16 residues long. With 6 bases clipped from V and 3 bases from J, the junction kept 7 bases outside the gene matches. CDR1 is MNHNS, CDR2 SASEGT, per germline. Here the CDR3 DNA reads TGTGCCAGCAGGGGAGGGACAGGGGGTTACTACAATGAGCAGTTCTTC. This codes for CASRGGTGGYYNEQFF.

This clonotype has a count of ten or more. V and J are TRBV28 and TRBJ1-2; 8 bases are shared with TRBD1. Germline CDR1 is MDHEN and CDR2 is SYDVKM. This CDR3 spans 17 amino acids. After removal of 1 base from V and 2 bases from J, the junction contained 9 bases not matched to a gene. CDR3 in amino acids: CASSLSPGGNGNYGYTF. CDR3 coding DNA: TGTGCCAGCAGTTTATCCCCAGGGGGCAATGGAAACTATGGCTACACCTTC.

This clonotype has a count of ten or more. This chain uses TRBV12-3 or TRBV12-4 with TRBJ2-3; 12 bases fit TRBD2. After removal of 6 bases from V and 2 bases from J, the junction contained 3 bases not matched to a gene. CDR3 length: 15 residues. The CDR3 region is CASRRLAGDTDTQYF. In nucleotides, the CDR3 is TGTGCCAGCAGAAGACTAGCGGGAGACACAGATACGCAGTATTTT.

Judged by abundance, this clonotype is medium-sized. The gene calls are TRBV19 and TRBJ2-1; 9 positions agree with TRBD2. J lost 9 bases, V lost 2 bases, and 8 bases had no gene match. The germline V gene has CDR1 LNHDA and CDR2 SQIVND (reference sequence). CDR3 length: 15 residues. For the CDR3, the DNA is TGTGCCAGTAGTATACTAAGCGGGAGGATGGGTGAGCAGTTCTTC. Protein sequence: CASSILSGRMGEQFF.

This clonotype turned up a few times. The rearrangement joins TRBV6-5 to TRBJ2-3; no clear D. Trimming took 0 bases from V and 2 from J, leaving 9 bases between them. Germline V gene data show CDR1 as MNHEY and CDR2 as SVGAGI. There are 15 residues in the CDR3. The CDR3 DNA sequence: TGTGCCAGCAGTTACTCGATAGGATTCACAGATACGCAGTATTTT. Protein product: CASSYSIGFTDTQYF.

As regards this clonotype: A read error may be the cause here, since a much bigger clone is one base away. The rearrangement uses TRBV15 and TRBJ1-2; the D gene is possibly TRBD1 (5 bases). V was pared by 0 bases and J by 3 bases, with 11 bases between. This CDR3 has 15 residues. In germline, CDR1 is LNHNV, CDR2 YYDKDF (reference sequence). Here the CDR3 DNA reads TGTGCCACCAGCAGAGAGAGGGACGTATACTATGGCTACACCTTC. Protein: CATSRERDVYYGYTF.

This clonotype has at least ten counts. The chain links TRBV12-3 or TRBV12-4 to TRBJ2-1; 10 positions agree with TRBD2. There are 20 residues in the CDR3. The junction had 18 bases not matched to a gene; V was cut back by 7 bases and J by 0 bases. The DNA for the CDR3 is TGTGCCAGCATCCAACGGTCATTGCTAGCGGGGGAAAGCTCCTACAATGAGCAGTTCTTC. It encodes CASIQRSLLAGESSYNEQFF.

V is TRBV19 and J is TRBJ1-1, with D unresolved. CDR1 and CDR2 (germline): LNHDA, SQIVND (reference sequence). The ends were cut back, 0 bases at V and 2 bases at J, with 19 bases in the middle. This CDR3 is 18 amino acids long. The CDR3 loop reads CASSIDKGAPGTNTEAFF. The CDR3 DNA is TGTGCCAGTAGTATAGATAAGGGTGCTCCCGGTACTAACACTGAAGCTTTCTTT.

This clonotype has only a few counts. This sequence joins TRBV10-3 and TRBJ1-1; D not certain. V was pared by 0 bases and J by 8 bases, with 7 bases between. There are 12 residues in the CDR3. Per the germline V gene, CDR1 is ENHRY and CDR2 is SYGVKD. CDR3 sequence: CAISESGVEAFF. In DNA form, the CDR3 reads TGTGCCATCAGTGAGTCCGGAGTGGAAGCTTTCTTT.

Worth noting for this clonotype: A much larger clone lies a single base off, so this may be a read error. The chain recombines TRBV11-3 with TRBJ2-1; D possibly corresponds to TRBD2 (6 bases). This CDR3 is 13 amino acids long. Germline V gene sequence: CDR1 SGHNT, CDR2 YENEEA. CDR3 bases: TGTGTCAGCAGCGGGCGGCACTACAATGAGCAGTTCTTC. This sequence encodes CVSSGRHYNEQFF.

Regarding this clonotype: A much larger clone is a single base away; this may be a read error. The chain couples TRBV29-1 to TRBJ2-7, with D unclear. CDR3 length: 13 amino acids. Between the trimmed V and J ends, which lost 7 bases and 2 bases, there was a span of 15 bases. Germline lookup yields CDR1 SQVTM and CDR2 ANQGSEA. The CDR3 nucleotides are TGCAGCGCATTAAAAGGCAGCGCCTACGAGCAGTACTTC. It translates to CSALKGSAYEQYF.

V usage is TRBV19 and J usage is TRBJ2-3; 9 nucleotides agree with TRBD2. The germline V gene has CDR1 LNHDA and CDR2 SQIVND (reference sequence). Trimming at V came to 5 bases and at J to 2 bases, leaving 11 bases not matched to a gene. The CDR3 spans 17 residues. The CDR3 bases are TGTGCCAGTAGTCTTATTAGCGGGGGACGACACACAGATACGCAGTATTTT. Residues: CASSLISGGRHTDTQYF.

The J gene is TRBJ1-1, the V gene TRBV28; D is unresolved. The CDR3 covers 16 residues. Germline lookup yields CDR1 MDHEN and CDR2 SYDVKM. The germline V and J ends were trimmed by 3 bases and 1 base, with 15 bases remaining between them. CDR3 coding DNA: TGTGCCAGCAGTTTTTTTTCGGGAGATAAGAACACTGAAGCTTTCTTT. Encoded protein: CASSFFSGDKNTEAFF.

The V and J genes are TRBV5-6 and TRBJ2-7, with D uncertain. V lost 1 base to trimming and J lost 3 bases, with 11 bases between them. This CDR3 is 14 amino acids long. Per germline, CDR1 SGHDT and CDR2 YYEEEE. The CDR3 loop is CASSLPGEGYEQYF. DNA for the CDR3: TGTGCCAGCAGCTTGCCGGGTGAAGGCTACGAGCAGTACTTC.

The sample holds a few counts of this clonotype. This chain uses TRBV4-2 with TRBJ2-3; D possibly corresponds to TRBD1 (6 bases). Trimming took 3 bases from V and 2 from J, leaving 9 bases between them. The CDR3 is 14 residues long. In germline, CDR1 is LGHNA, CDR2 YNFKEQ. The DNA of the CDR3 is TGTGCCAGCAGCCACAGGGGCTCCACAGATACGCAGTATTTT. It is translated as CASSHRGSTDTQYF.

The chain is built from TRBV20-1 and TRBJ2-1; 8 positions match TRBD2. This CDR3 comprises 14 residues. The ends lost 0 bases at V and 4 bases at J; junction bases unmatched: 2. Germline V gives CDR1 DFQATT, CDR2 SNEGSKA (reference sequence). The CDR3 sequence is CSARDSGDYNEQFF. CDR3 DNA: TGCAGTGCTAGAGATAGCGGGGATTACAATGAGCAGTTCTTC.

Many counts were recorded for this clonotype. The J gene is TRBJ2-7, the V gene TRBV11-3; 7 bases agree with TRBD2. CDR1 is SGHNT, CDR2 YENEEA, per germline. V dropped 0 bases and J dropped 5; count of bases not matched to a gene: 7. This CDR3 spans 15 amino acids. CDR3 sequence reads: CASSLEGGGPNEQYF. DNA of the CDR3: TGTGCCAGCAGCTTAGAAGGCGGGGGTCCTAACGAGCAGTACTTC.

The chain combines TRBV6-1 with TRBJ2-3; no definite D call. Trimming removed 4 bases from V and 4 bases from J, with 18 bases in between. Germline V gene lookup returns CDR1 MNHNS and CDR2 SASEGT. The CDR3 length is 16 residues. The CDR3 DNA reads TGTGCCAGCAGTGGGGGTCCCCCGGCCCTCCCAGATACGCAGTATTTT. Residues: CASSGGPPALPDTQYF.

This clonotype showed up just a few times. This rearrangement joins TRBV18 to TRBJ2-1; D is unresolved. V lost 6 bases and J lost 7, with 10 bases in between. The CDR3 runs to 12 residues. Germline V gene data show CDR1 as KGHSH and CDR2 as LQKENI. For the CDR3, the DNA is TGTGCCAGCTCGGATGGATGGAATGAGCAGTTCTTC. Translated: CASSDGWNEQFF.

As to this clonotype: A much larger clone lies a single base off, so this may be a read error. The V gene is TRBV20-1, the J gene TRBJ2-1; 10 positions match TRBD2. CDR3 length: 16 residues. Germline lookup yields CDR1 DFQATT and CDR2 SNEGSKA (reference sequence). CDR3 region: CSARDRLAGVYNDQFF. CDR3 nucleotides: TGCAGTGCTAGAGATCGGCTAGCGGGAGTCTACAATGATCAGTTCTTC.

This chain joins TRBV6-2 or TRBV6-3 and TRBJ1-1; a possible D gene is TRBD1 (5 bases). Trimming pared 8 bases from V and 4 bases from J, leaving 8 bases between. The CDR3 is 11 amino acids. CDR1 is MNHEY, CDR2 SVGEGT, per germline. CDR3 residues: CASGGVTEAFF. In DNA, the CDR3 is TGTGCCAGCGGGGGGGTCACTGAAGCTTTCTTT.